This T cell receptor (beta chain) was found in a study of cytomegalovirus exposure and HLA in healthy donors (dated by TCRdb to the late 2010s). Context from the whole study: In an earlier analysis of several hundred of the donors, roughly 300 Gb of sequence data and 90 million to 120 million unique TCR beta sequences from 150 million to 200 million T cells were reported. An early release covering over 500 HLA-typed donors comprised about 300 gigabases of sequencing data and some 79 million unique TCR sequences. The genetic ancestry cluster associated with self-reported Caucasian donors included 81% of the 300 to 450 genotyped donors. The study was designed to test whether signatures of past pathogen exposure could be identified by cataloging public T cell receptors. The study used immunosequencing to profile the T cell repertoires of approximately 690 subjects and linked those repertoires to cytomegalovirus serostatus. Along with the roughly 710-subject first cohort, a separate validation cohort of about 110 different subjects was used. To predict cytomegalovirus infection status, the study brought together high-throughput TCR immunosequencing, statistical association of individual TCRs with disease status, and machine learning. In a later analysis, previously published TCR beta repertoires from about 640 donors were re-analyzed and high-resolution HLA genotyping was added so that TCR occurrence patterns could be studied. Rather than using new phenotypic data, the later analysis identified candidate immune exposures from TCR beta sequences and from how often those sequences occurred across donors. To decide whether each TCR beta V gene segment behaved as functional or pseudogenic, an earlier analysis of some 600 of the donors relied on high-throughput TCR beta sequencing. Alongside the repertoire data, information on donor age, sex, ethnicity and CMV serostatus was compiled. A later genetic analysis used genome-wide SNP genotypes for about three fifths of the 666 donors, treating that subset as a discovery cohort. Every repertoire in the discovery cohort had been generated on one and the same sequencing platform. Class I and class II HLA loci were covered by the typing at four-digit resolution. Typing coverage differed by locus: A, B, C, DRB1 and DQB1 were typed in roughly 629-630 donors, DQA1 in approximately 520, DPA1 in approximately 600, and DPB1 in 450 to 490. Five DR-DQ haplotypes were treated as single units for association and clustering because of strong linkage in the cohort. Among some 410 genotyped donors of the cohort, an average of around 250,000 unique TCR beta nucleotide sequences was sequenced per donor, of which 15% to 20% were non-productive.

On this clone: Its antigen has not been determined. Base qualities were left out, and no much larger clone turns up one base away.

Library method: the immunoSEQ multiplex PCR assay. For the multiplex PCR, a mixture combining 60 forward primers for TCR Vbeta segments and 13 reverse primers for TCR Jbeta segments was used. The CDR3 region of rearranged TCR beta genes was amplified from genomic DNA with a multiplex PCR assay. On the Illumina HiSeq System, the amplified TCR beta libraries were sequenced as 87-base-pair reads. Per the original workflow: Across the 670 or so repertoires, a later analysis counted 75 million to 90 million unique TCR beta chains, 9.5 million to 12 million of which were shared by at least two donors. Raw reads were error-corrected and collapsed into unique sequences by a nearest-neighbor algorithm in which closely related sequences were merged to remove PCR and sequencing errors. V, D and J gene segments were assigned by aligning CDR3 sequences to IMGT reference sequences. For a sequence to be retained, a match of at least six nucleotides was required to both a V gene segment and a J gene segment. A rearrangement counted as productive if the CDR3 had no stop codons and remained in frame with V and J, and every other rearrangement counted as non-productive. Following IMGT convention, CDR3 was defined as the stretch from the second conserved V-encoded cysteine up to the conserved J-encoded phenylalanine. Sequences without an unambiguous match to a single V gene segment were excluded from the earlier analysis of 450 to 650 of the donors. An earlier analysis of over 450 of the donors classified V segments as functional when productive rearrangements were above 56.7% and as segregating when the standard deviation between donors was above 5%. A statistical classification framework was developed to diagnose cytomegalovirus status using the catalog of TCR beta chain sequences. In a later analysis, V and J genes were assigned by comparing TCR nucleotide sequences against IMGT/GENE-DB human TR gene sequences. In a later analysis, CDR3 sequences and most-parsimonious VDJ recombination scenarios were assigned using the TCRdist pipeline. In a later analysis, every TCR beta chain was defined by the combination of its CDR3 amino acid sequence and its V-gene family, and reads without a unique V-gene family were dropped. In a later analysis, 500 to 650 highly shared, low-generation-probability nucleotide sequences were removed to address suspected cross-contamination and a sequencing artifact. In a later analysis, a clonal expansion index for each public chain was calculated from normalized within-repertoire ranks of inferred template counts. In a later analysis, generation probabilities were computed with a VDJ recombination model fitted to out-of-frame rearrangements, and the resulting probabilities were checked against IGoR. A later analysis scored TCR-TCR, TCR-HLA and TCR-CMV co-occurrence with hypergeometric tests, applying a repertoire-size bias correction to TCR pairs. False discovery rates were estimated in a later analysis by permuting HLA or CMV assignments 20 times. In a later analysis, co-occurring TCRs were grouped using DBSCAN, with TCRdist sequence similarity added in when clustering inside HLA-allele-positive subsets. For co-occurrence clustering, repertoires with fewer than 30,000 or more than 120,000 public chains were excluded, along with roughly five repertoires with anomalous nucleotide sharing. Sourced from immuneACCESS, this table was stored by TCRdb with only in-frame sequences that have V and J called. A share of the clones is absent; for the studies checked, an unresolved V gene accounts for under half, and the remainder has no known explanation. V and J calls and clone size come straight from that table; D and trimming were deduced from the DNA. Here the sample has about 110,000 clones; over 65% occur a single time. The ten most abundant clones make up under 15% of the sample.

Via the germline V gene (reference sequence), CDR1 is SGHNT and CDR2 YYREEE. The CDR3 goes from the cysteine to the phenylalanine over 12 residues. The only DNA kept is the CDR3, 36 bases in frame from the first base. Trimming takes 4 bases off V and 10 bases off J; junction bases not matched to a gene: 1. The cohort consisted of approximately 670 healthy bone marrow donors. All cohort members were sampled while nominally healthy, although unrecorded immune exposures were likely present. The donor tested CMV seropositive, placing the donor among the 290 or so seropositive members of the cohort. Every donor gave a peripheral blood sample, and the peripheral blood mononuclear cells from that sample were used for TCR beta sequencing. Genomic DNA extraction from the blood cell samples was performed with the Qiagen DNeasy Blood Extraction Kit. Broad study findings and their caveats: The classifier was reported to diagnose cytomegalovirus status with high specificity and sensitivity in both the original and validation cohorts. Because counts were too low, around 17 rarely observed V segments, including chromosome 9 orphons, were left out of the earlier analysis of a few hundred of the donors. According to a later genetic analysis, donors in an Asian-associated ancestry cluster had fewer N-insertions in productive TCRs than the roughly 670-donor mean. The cohort was sequenced for TCR beta chains only, and without alpha or paired-chain data the features that could be detected were limited. CMV serostatus was the only immune exposure information available for the cohort. A later analysis found that most CMV-associated TCR beta chains appeared HLA-restricted, with HLA associations seemingly driven largely by CMV exposure. When HLA alleles, especially DR and DQ, strongly co-occurred, attributing TCR associations to individual alleles was difficult. According to a later analysis, parvovirus B19, influenza, CMV and Epstein-Barr virus appeared linked to several top co-occurrence clusters. Three of the identified cytomegalovirus-associated TCR beta chains were confirmed in vitro to be specific for cytomegalovirus antigens. The authors suggested that the approach could potentially be generalized to other disease states and immunological phenotypes. The sequencing pipeline was judged likely to have produced a cluster of highly shared sequence variants as a technical artifact. Some IMGT-functional V segments, including TRBV6-2 and TRBV6-3, could not be distinguished by the 87-base-pair reads and were therefore excluded. In a later genetic analysis, a missense DCLRE1C variant was associated with V-gene and J-gene trimming of TCR beta chains, and the association was replicated in an independent cohort. A later analysis found that TCR association rates varied across HLA loci, with DRB1 alleles showing the most associated TCRs and HLA-C alleles the fewest. Sequencing depth was assumed to be roughly uniform across donors in the presence/absence analyses, though that assumption may not hold. In an earlier analysis of some 640 of the donors, most TCR beta V segments were observed in productive rearrangements about 87% or about 30% of the time, broadly matching IMGT annotations. A further reported finding was that TCR beta sequences accurately predicted the HLA-A and HLA-B alleles for most subjects in the first cohort. Compared with equally common non-associated chains, HLA-associated TCR beta chains in a later analysis were more clonally expanded and had lower generation probabilities. Most TCR sequences were observed very rarely across donors, whereas some public TCRs were present in many individuals. In the study, some 160 TCR beta chains were listed as associated with cytomegalovirus. Correlated functional status among segregating V segments might reflect linkage disequilibrium, but an unknown experimental factor could not be ruled out. Because some donors lacked HLA typing at each locus, the association tests relied only on the typed subset. Specific HLA alleles were associated with some 15,000 TCR beta sequences at a false discovery rate of 0.05 in a later analysis.

The clonotype was recovered from a man in his thirties or forties in good health and CMV-seropositive. Material: PBMCs. The receptor chain draws on TRBV5-4 and TRBJ2-1; 11 central nucleotides agree with TRBD2. The sequenced DNA is TGTGCCAGCAGCCGGACTAGCGGGGAGCAGTTCTTC. Its protein product is CASSRTSGEQFF.